The TCR beta chain described here comes from a study of T-cell memory formation after mild COVID-19. Findings and limits, study-wide: Contracting CD4+ clones sat mainly in CM and EM; CD8+ in EMRA. The pre-infection memory compartment contained some responding clones, suggesting cross-reactive memory joined.

This clonotype was seen only a few times. What it binds is unknown. Constant-segment primers and 5'RACE yielded cDNA libraries for TCR alpha and TCR beta, each carrying sample barcodes and UMIs. TCRdb reprocessed the 5' RACE reads with MiXCR, giving one entry per CDR3 protein. The sample consists of around 470,000 distinct CDR3 sequences, 20% of them appearing once. Germline CDR1 and CDR2: SGHRS and YFSETQ. V gave up 4 bases and J gave up 2 bases, with 12 bases separating them. The CDR3 spans 15 residues. This receptor was identified in an adult woman who had mild COVID-19 (a few samples of this study predate the infection). Cell type and time point are not known. The chain combines TRBV5-1 with TRBJ1-4; D is undetermined. Sequenced input: PBMCs or a T cell subset sorted from them (not recorded which). The CDR3 reads CASSGISGTNEKLFF. The DNA of the CDR3 is TGCGCCAGCAGCGGAATATCGGGGACTAATGAAAAACTGTTTTTT.